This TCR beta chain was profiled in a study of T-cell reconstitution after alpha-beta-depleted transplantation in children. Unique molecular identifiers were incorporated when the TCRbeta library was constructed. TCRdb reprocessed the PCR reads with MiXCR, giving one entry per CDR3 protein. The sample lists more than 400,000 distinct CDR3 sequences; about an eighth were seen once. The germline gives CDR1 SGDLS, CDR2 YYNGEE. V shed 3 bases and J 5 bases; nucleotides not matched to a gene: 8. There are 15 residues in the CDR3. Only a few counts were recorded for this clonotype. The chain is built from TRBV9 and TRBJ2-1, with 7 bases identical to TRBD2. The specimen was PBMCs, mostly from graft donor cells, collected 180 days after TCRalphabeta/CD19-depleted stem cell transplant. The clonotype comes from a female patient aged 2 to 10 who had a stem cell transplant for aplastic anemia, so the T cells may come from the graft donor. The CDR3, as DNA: TGTGCCAGCAGCGGTGGACTAGGGAGGGACAATGAGCAGTTCTTC. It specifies CASSGGLGRDNEQFF.